These T cell receptor beta chains were read from a single sample in a study of tumor-infiltrating lymphocytes in primary liver carcinoma. From the multiplex PCR reads, TCRdb called clonotypes with MiXCR, one entry per CDR3 protein. The sample has about 110,000 distinct CDR3 sequences; approximately 70% are singletons. The sample was liver tumor tissue from sampling region 1. All receptors derive from a woman in her fifties or sixties with primary liver carcinoma and hepatitis B virus infection. Both conserved end residues are part of each CDR3. The order of the fields is V gene, J gene, clone size, D gene, CDR3 length, CDR3 DNA, CDR3 protein. D genes are given only for firm matches. Some rows mark clone size as missing; the rest say once, few, many or name a class of expanded clone.

TRBV11-2	TRBJ1-6	NA	NA	13	TGTGCAAGCAGTTTAGATCCTAATTCACCCCTCAACTTT	CASSLDPNSPLNF
TRBV5-1	TRBJ2-6	once	TRBD2	19	TGCGCCAGCAGCTTGGGGACGGGGGGTTCCCTCTCTTGGGCCAACGTCCTGACTTTC	CASSLGTGGSLSWANVLTF
TRBV10-3	TRBJ2-1	NA	NA	14	TGTGCCAACAGTGATCTTACTAGCATCAATGAGCAGTTCTTC	CANSDLTSINEQFF
TRBV28	TRBJ2-4	few	NA	13	TGTGCCAGCAGTTTAACTAGTCGAGGCATTCAGTACTTC	CASSLTSRGIQYF
TRBV11-2	TRBJ2-7	once	NA	15	TGTGCCAACAGCTTAGCAGGCTCTTCTAGAGTCGAGCAGTACTTC	CANSLAGSSRVEQYF
TRBV4-2	TRBJ2-5	NA	TRBD2	16	TGCGACAGCAGCCAACACCTTAGCGGGAGTCAAGAGACCCAGTACTTC	CDSSQHLSGSQETQYF
TRBV7-8	TRBJ2-4	NA	NA	18	TGTGCCAGCAGCCCATCGTTGGGAGGTCAAGGGGCCAAAAACATTCAGTACTTC	CASSPSLGGQGAKNIQYF
TRBV11-2	TRBJ2-1	NA	NA	12	TGCGCCTGCAGCTTAGCAAGCCATGAGCAGTTCTTC	CACSLASHEQFF
TRBV11-2	TRBJ2-5	NA	TRBD2	13	TGTGCCAGCAGTCCAGGACTAGGAGAGACCCAGCACTTC	CASSPGLGETQHF
TRBV11-1	TRBJ2-1	NA	TRBD1	15	TGTAACAGCAGCTTATCGGTACAGGGGTTCGATGAGCAGTTCTTC	CNSSLSVQGFDEQFF
TRBV28	TRBJ1-5	many	NA	14	TGTGCCAGCAGTCCCTACAGGGCTAAGGGGCCCCAGCATTTT	CASSPYRAKGPQHF
TRBV11-2	TRBJ2-2	NA	NA	15	TGTGCCAGGAGCTCTCCGCAAGGACCGACTGGGGAGCTGTTTTTT	CARSSPQGPTGELFF
TRBV21-1	TRBJ2-7	NA	NA	17	TGTGCCAGCAGCAAAGGGGGATCAGCGTTCCTCTCCTACGAGCAGTACTTC	CASSKGGSAFLSYEQYF
TRBV7-9	TRBJ1-5	NA	NA	12	TGTGCCAGCAGCTTAGGGAATCAGCCCCAGCATTTT	CASSLGNQPQHF
TRBV6-6	TRBJ1-1	few	NA	15	TGTGCCAGCAGTCTGACACTTGCTGGGAGAACTGAAGCTTTCTTT	CASSLTLAGRTEAFF
TRBV11-2	TRBJ1-1	medium-sized	NA	13	TGTGCCAGCAGCCCTAGTTTGAACACTGAAGCTTTCTTT	CASSPSLNTEAFF
TRBV4-2	TRBJ2-3	NA	TRBD2	18	TGTGCCAGCAGCCAAGACCGAGCGGGAGGATCTCGCACGGATACGCAGTGTTTT	CASSQDRAGGSRTDTQCF
TRBV10-3	TRBJ2-5	few	NA	15	TGTGCCATCAAGTCAGGGGTGCTAGCGGAAGAGACCCAGTACTTC	CAIKSGVLAEETQYF
TRBV11-2	TRBJ2-3	NA	TRBD2	19	TGTGCCAGCAGCCCTGGCCTAGCGGGATTGAGAGTCCGCACAGATACGCAGTATTTT	CASSPGLAGLRVRTDTQYF
TRBV6-5	TRBJ1-2	many	NA	14	TGTGCCAGCAGTTACTCGGTGACCACGGGTGGCTACACCTTC	CASSYSVTTGGYTF
TRBV19	TRBJ2-1	NA	NA	18	TGTGCCAGTAGTATCTCCTCCGGGGTAGCGGAATACTACAATGAGCAGTTCTTC	CASSISSGVAEYYNEQFF
TRBV10-3	TRBJ2-1	NA	TRBD2	16	TGTGTCGTACTAGCGGGAGTAGAGGGGGGCTACAATGATCAGTTCTTC	CVVLAGVEGGYNDQFF
TRBV6-2/TRBV6-3	TRBJ1-6	NA	TRBD1	15	TGTGCCAGCAGTTTGGACAGGGGCGGTAATTCACCCCTCCACTTT	CASSLDRGGNSPLHF
TRBV11-2	TRBJ2-5	NA	NA	15	TGTGCCAGCAGCTTAGTGATGAGCTTACAAGGGACCCAGTACTTC	CASSLVMSLQGTQYF
TRBV5-6	TRBJ2-5	few	TRBD2	15	TGTGCCAGCAGCCCCGGGACTAGCGGGACGGAGACCCAGTACTTC	CASSPGTSGTETQYF
TRBV29-1	TRBJ2-7	NA	NA	13	TGCAACGCTAGCCAGGGGCGAGTAGGCGAGCAGTACTTC	CNASQGRVGEQYF
TRBV12-3/TRBV12-4	TRBJ1-1	many	TRBD1	14	TGTGCCAGCTATGGGACAGGAGGGTACACTGAAGCTTTCTTT	CASYGTGGYTEAFF
TRBV5-1	TRBJ1-1	NA	TRBD1	14	TGCGCCAGCAGAGAGGGGGCGGCGAACACTGAAGCCTTCTTT	CASREGAANTEAFF
TRBV7-8	TRBJ1-1	NA	NA	15	TGTGCCAGCAGCCCACCGGGGGTCGGTGACACTGAAGCTTTCTTT	CASSPPGVGDTEAFF
TRBV29-1	TRBJ2-5	NA	TRBD2	16	TGCAGCGTCCCCGGCGGGACTAGCGGTTCCCAAGGAACCCAGTACTTC	CSVPGGTSGSQGTQYF